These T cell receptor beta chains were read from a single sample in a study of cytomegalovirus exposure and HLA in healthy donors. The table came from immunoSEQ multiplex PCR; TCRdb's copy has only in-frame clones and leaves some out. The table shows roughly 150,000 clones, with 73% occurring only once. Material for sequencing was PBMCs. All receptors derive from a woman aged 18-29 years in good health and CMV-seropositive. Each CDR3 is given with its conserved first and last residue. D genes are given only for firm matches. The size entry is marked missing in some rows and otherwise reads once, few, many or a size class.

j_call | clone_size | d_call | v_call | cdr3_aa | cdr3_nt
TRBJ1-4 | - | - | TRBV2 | CASSTQGILAATNEKLFF | TGTGCCAGCTCAACACAGGGTATACTTGCCGCAACTAATGAAAAACTGTTTTTT
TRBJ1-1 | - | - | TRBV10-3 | CAISEVAYEAFF | TGTGCCATCAGTGAAGTAGCCTATGAAGCTTTCTTT
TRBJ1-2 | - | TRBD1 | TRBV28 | CASSLIPDRGGYGYTF | TGTGCCAGCAGTTTAATCCCGGACAGGGGAGGGTATGGCTACACCTTC
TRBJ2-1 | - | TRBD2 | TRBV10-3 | CAISSGTSGGNEQFF | TGTGCCATCAGTTCCGGGACTAGCGGGGGCAATGAGCAGTTCTTC
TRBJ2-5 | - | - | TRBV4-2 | CASSQDRDWAQETQYF | TGTGCCAGCAGCCAAGATCGGGACTGGGCACAAGAGACCCAGTACTTC
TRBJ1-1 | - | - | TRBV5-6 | CASSLRLAEAFF | TGTGCCAGCAGCTTGCGTCTCGCTGAAGCTTTCTTT
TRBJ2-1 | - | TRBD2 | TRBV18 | CASSPPPSGGFPSSYNEQFF | TGTGCCAGCTCACCACCCCCTAGCGGGGGGTTCCCTAGCTCCTACAATGAGCAGTTCTTC
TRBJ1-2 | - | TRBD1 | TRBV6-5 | CASSYSVGQGAGYTF | TGTGCCAGCAGTTACTCCGTGGGACAGGGAGCCGGCTACACCTTC
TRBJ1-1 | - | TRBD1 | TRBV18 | CASSPATGGTEAFF | TGTGCCAGCTCACCGGCGACAGGGGGCACTGAAGCTTTCTTT
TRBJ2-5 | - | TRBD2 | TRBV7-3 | CASSLTGGAETQYF | TGTGCCAGCAGCCTAACGGGGGGGGCAGAGACCCAGTACTTC
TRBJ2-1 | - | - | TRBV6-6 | CASSYRSSGSYNEQFF | TGTGCCAGCAGTTACAGGAGCAGCGGTTCCTACAATGAGCAGTTCTTC
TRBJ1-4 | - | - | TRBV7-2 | CASSLDRDQEKLFF | TGTGCCAGCAGCTTAGACAGGGATCAGGAAAAACTGTTTTTT
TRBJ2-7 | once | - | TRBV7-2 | CASSLGQYEQYF | TGTGCCAGCAGCTTAGGACAGTACGAGCAGTACTTC
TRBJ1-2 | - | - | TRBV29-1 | CSVDKGNYGYTF | TGCAGCGTTGACAAGGGGAACTATGGCTACACCTTC
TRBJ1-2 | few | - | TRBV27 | CASTLSYGVNYGYTF | TGTGCCAGCACATTATCATACGGGGTTAACTATGGCTACACCTTC
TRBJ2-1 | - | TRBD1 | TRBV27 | CASSPVPPGTGGNEQFF | TGTGCCAGCAGTCCCGTCCCCCCAGGGACAGGGGGAAATGAGCAGTTCTTC
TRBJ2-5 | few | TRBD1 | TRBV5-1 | CASSWSRDREGILYF | TGCGCCAGCAGCTGGTCCCGGGACAGGGAGGGTATTTTGTACTTC
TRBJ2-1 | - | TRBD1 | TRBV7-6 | CASSLEGAGEQFF | TGTGCCAGCAGCTTAGAGGGGGCTGGTGAGCAGTTCTTC
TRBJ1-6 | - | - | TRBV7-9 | CSSSLARSPLHF | TGTTCCAGCAGCTTAGCGCGGTCACCCCTCCACTTT
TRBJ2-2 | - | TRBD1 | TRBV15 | CATSRGGQGRPGELFF | TGTGCCACCAGCAGAGGGGGACAGGGGAGGCCCGGGGAGCTGTTTTTT
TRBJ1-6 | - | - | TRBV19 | CASSSSGSSPLHF | TGTGCCAGTAGTAGCTCGGGTAGCTCACCCCTCCACTTT
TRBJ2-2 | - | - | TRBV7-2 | CASSSRQGNTGELFF | TGTGCCAGCAGCTCCCGGCAGGGCAACACCGGGGAGCTGTTTTTT
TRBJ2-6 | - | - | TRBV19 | CASSISERVWANVLTF | TGTGCCAGTAGTATTTCTGAGCGGGTGTGGGCCAACGTCCTGACTTTC
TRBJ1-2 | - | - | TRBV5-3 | CARSLPYRENYGYTF | TGTGCCAGAAGCTTGCCCTACAGGGAGAACTATGGCTACACCTTC
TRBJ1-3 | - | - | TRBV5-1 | CASSLDGSGNTIYF | TGCGCCAGCAGCTTGGACGGGTCTGGAAACACCATATATTTT
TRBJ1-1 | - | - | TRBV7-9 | CASSLGTEAFF | TGTGCCAGCAGCCTCGGCACTGAAGCTTTCTTT
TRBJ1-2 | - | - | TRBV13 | CASSLPLYGYTF | TGTGCCAGCAGCCTCCCCCTCTATGGCTACACCTTC
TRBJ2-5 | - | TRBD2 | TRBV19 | CASSGLGMETQYF | TGTGCCAGTAGCGGACTAGGGATGGAGACCCAGTACTTC
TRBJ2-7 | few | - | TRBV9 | CASSAGGTDLSYEQYF | TGTGCCAGCAGCGCGGGCGGGACAGACCTCTCCTACGAGCAGTACTTC
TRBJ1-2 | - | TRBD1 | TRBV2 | CASRKTGNYGYTF | TGTGCCAGCAGGAAGACAGGGAACTATGGCTACACCTTC
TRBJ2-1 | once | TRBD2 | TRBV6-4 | CASSESGADYNEQFF | TGTGCCAGCAGTGAAAGCGGGGCAGACTACAATGAGCAGTTCTTC
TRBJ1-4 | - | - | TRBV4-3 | CASSQDSRGGPRMRKLFF | TGCGCCAGCAGCCAAGACTCCCGGGGTGGCCCTCGGATGAGAAAACTGTTTTTT
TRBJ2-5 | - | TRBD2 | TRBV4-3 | CASSQDRGGQETQYF | TGCGCCAGCAGCCAAGACCGCGGGGGGCAAGAGACCCAGTACTTC
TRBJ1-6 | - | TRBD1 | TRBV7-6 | CASSLLGTGWPSSPLHF | TGTGCCAGCAGCCTTTTGGGGACAGGGTGGCCAAGTTCACCCCTCCACTTT
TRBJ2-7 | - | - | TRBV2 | CASRRGTYEQYF | TGTGCCAGCAGGAGAGGGACCTACGAGCAGTACTTC
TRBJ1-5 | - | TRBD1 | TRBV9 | CASSLGQDNQPQHF | TGTGCCAGCAGCTTAGGACAGGACAATCAGCCCCAGCATTTT
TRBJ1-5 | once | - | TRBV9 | CASSVSGQSNQPQHF | TGTGCCAGCAGCGTAAGCGGACAGTCAAATCAGCCCCAGCATTTT
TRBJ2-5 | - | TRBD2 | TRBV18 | CASSPLAGGPSQYF | TGTGCCAGCTCACCCCTAGCGGGGGGGCCGTCTCAATACTTC
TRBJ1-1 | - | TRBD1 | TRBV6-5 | CATYDRATEAFF | TGTGCCACCTATGACAGGGCCACTGAAGCTTTCTTT
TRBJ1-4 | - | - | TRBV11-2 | CASSLVDIATNEKLFF | TGTGCCAGCAGCTTAGTGGACATAGCAACTAATGAAAAACTGTTTTTT
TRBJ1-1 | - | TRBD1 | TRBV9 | CASSTTGGNTEAFF | TGTGCCAGCAGCACTACAGGGGGGAACACTGAAGCTTTCTTT
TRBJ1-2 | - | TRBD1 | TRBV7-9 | CASSRQGGYTF | TGTGCCAGCAGCAGACAGGGGGGGTACACCTTC
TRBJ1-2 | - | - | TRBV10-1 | CASSETQTGLYGYTF | TGCGCCAGCAGTGAGACGCAGACAGGACTTTATGGCTACACCTTC
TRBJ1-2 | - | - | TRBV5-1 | CASGQTGGDNYGYTF | TGCGCCAGCGGCCAGACGGGGGGCGATAACTATGGCTACACCTTC
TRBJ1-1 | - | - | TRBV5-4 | CASSRGGEIVVGAFF | TGTGCCAGCAGCCGGGGGGGCGAGATAGTCGTTGGAGCTTTCTTT
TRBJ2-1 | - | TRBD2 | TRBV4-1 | CASSQGGGRNEQFF | TGCGCCAGCAGCCAAGGCGGGGGGAGGAATGAGCAGTTCTTC
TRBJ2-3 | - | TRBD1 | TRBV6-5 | CASSYNGEGAGDTQYF | TGTGCCAGCAGTTATAATGGAGAGGGGGCGGGAGATACGCAGTATTTT
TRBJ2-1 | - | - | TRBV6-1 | CASCVGGYNEQFF | TGTGCCAGCTGTGTCGGAGGATACAATGAGCAGTTCTTC
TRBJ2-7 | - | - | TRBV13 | CASRGDRDYEQYF | TGTGCCAGCAGAGGCGACAGAGACTACGAGCAGTACTTC
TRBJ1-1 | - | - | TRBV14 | CASSQDPSMNTEAFF | TGTGCCAGCAGCCAAGATCCGAGCATGAACACTGAAGCTTTCTTT
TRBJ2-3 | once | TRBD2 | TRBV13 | CASSSTSGGAYGGSQYF | TGTGCCAGCAGCTCGACTAGCGGGGGGGCCTATGGCGGGTCGCAGTATTTT
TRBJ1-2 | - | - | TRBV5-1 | CASSLAAGVGRAYGYTF | TGCGCCAGCAGCTTGGCGGCAGGGGTGGGTCGGGCCTATGGCTACACCTTC
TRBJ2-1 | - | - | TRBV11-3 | CASSPLGGQTYNEQFF | TGTGCCAGCAGCCCCCTTGGCGGACAGACCTACAATGAGCAGTTCTTC
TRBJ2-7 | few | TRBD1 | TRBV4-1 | CASSPRDRVYEQYF | TGCGCCAGCAGCCCCCGGGACAGGGTCTACGAGCAGTACTTC
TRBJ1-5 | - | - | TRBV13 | CASSFGGVSNQPQHF | TGTGCCAGCAGCTTCGGCGGGGTTAGCAATCAGCCCCAGCATTTT
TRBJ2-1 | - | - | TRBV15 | CATSRDFRQDNEQFF | TGTGCCACCAGCAGAGATTTTCGCCAGGACAATGAGCAGTTCTTC
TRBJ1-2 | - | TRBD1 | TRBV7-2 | CASSPGDRGLYGYTF | TGTGCCAGCAGCCCCGGGGACAGAGGGCTCTATGGCTACACCTTC
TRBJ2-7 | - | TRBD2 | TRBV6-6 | CASSFSPGLAALEQYF | TGTGCCAGCAGTTTTAGCCCGGGACTAGCCGCTCTAGAGCAGTACTTC
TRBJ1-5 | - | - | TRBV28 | CASSLGTRLQPQHF | TGTGCCAGCAGTTTGGGGACAAGGCTTCAGCCCCAGCATTTT